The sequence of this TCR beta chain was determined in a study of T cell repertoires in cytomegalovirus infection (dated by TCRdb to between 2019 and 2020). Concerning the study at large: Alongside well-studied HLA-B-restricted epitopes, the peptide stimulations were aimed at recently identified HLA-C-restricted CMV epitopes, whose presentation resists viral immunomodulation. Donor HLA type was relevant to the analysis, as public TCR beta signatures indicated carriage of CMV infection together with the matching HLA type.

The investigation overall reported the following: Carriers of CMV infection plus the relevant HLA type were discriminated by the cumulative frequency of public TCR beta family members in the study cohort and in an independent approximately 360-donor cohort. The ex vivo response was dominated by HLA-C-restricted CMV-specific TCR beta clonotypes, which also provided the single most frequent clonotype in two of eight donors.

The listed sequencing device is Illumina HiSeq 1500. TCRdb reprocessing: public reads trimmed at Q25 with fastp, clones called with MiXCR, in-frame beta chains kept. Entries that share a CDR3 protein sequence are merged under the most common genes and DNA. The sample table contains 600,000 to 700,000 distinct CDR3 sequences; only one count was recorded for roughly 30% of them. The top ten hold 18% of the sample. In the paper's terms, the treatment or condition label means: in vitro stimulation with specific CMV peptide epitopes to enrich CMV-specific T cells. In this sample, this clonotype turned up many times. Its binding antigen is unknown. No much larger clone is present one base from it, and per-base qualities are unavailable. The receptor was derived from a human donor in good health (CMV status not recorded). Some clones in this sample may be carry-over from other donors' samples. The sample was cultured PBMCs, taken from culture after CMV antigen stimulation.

Here is the DNA: TGTGCCAGCAGCCGAAACAGGGGGCGAAATCAGCCCCAGCATTTT. Its translation is CASSRNRGRNQPQHF. Recombination connected TRBV7-2 to TRBJ1-5, with 9 central nucleotides matching TRBD1. V is trimmed back by 5 bases and J by 4 bases, and the junction contains 6 bases that no gene match accounts for. Reading from cysteine to phenylalanine, the CDR3 counts 15 amino acids. Left in the record is the CDR3 DNA by itself, 45 bases read in frame from the first base. CDR1 and CDR2 are read off the germline V gene as SGHTA and FQGNSA.